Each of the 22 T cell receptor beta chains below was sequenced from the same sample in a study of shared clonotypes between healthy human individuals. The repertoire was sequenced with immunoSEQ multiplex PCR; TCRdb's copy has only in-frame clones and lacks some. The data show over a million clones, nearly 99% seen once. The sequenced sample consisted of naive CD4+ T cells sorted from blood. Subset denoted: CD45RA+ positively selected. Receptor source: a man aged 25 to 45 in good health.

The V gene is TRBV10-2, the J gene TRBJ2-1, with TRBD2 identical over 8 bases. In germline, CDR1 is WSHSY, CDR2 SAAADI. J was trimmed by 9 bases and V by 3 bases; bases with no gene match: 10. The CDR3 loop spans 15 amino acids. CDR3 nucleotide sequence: TGCGCCAGCAGTGATCGTCCGGGAGGGCCTTTTGAGCAGTTCTTC. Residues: CASSDRPGGPFEQFF.

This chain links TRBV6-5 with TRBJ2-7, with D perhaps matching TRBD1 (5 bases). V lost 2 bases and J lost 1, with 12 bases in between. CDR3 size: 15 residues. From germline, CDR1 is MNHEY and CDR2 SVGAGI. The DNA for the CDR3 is TGTGCCAGCAGTTACCTACAGGCGCGTTCCTACGAGCAGTACTTC. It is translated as CASSYLQARSYEQYF.

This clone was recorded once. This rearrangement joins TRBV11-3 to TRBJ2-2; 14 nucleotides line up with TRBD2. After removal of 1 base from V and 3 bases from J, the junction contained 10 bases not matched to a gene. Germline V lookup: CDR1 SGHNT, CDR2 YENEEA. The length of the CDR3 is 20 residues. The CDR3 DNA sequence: TGTGCCAGCAGCTTAGGGGTTTCGACTAGCGGGAGGGTTGACACCGGGGAGCTGTTTTTT. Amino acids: CASSLGVSTSGRVDTGELFF.

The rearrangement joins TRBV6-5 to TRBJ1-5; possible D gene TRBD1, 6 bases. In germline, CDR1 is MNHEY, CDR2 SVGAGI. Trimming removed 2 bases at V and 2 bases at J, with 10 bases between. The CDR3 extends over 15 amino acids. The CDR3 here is CASSYENRGNQPQHF. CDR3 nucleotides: TGTGCCAGCAGTTACGAGAACAGGGGCAATCAGCCCCAGCATTTT.

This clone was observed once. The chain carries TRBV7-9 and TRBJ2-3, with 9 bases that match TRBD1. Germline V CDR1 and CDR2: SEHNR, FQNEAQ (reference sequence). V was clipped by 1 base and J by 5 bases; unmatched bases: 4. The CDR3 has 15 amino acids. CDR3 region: CASSLVQGAEDTQYF. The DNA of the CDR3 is TGTGCCAGCAGCTTAGTACAGGGGGCGGAAGATACGCAGTATTTT.

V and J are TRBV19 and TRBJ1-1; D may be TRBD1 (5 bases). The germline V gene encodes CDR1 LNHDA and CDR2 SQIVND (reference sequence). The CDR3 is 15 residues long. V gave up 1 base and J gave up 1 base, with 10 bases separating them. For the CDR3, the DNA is TGTGCCAGTAGTATAGTCGGGGGACCGAACACTGAAGCTTTCTTT. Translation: CASSIVGGPNTEAFF. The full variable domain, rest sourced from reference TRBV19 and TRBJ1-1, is DGGITQSPKYLFRKEGQNVTLSCEQNLNHDAMYWYRQDPGQGLRLIYYSQIVNDFQKGDIAEGYSVSREKKESFPLTVTSAQKNPTAFYLCASSIVGGPNTEAFFGQGTRLTVV.

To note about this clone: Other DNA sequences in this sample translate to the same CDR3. This CDR3 is CASSLRASNQPQHF. The CDR3 region has the DNA TGTGCCAGCAGCTTGCGAGCAAGCAATCAGCCCCAGCATTTT. The chain carries TRBV5-6 and TRBJ1-5; D gene uncertain. Germline values: CDR1 SGHDT, CDR2 YYEEEE. The germline V and J ends were trimmed by 1 base and 1 base, with 6 bases remaining between them. The CDR3 runs to 14 residues.

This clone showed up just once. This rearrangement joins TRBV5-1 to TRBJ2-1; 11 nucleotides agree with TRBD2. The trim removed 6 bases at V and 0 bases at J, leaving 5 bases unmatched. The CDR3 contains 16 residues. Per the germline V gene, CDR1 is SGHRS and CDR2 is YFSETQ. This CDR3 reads CASTSGRTVSYNEQFF. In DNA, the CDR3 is TGCGCCAGCACTAGCGGGAGGACCGTCTCCTACAATGAGCAGTTCTTC.

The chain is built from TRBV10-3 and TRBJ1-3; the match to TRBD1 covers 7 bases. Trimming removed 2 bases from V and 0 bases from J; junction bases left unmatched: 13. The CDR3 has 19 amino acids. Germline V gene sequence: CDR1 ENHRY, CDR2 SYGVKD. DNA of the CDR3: TGTGCCATCAGTGAGCACGCGGCGACAGGGTCGGACTCTGGAAACACCATATATTTT. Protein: CAISEHAATGSDSGNTIYF.

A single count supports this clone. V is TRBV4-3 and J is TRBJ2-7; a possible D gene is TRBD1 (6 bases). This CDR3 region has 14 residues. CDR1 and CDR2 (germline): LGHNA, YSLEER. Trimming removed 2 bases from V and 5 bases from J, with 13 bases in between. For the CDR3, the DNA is TGCGCCAGCAGCCAATCGACAGGCCACCACGAGCAGTACTTC. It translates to CASSQSTGHHEQYF.

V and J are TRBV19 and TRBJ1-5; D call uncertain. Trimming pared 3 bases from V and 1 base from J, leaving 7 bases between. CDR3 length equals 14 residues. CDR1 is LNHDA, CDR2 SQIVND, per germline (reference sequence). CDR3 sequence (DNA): TGTGCCAGTAGTATTATGGGAAGCAATCAGCCCCAGCATTTT. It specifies CASSIMGSNQPQHF.

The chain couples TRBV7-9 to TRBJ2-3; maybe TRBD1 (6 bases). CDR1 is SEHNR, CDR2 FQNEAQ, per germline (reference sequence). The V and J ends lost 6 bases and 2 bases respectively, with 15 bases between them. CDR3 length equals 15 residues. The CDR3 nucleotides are TGTGCCAGCAGTCACAACAGGGTCCCCACAGATACGCAGTATTTT. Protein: CASSHNRVPTDTQYF.

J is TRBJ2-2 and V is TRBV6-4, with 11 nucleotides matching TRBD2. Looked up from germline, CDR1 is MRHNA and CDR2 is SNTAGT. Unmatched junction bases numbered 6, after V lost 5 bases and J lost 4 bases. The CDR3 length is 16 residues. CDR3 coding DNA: TGTGCCAGCAGTACGCTAGCGGGAGGAAGCACCGGGGAGCTGTTTTTT. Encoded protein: CASSTLAGGSTGELFF.

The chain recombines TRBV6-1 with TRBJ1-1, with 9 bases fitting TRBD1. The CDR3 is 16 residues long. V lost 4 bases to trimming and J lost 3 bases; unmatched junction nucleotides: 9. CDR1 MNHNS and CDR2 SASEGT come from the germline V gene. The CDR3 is CASSAGLGDRDTEAFF. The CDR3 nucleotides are TGTGCCAGCAGTGCGGGCCTCGGGGACAGGGACACTGAAGCTTTCTTT.

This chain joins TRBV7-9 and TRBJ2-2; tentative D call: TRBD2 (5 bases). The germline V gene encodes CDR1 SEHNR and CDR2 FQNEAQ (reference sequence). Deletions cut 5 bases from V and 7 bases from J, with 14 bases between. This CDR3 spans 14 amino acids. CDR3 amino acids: CASSQTGISGELFF. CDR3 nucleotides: TGTGCCAGCAGCCAGACCGGGATCAGCGGGGAGCTGTTTTTT. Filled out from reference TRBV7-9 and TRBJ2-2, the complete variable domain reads DTGVSQNPRHKITKRGQNVTFRCDPISEHNRLYWYRQTLGQGPEFLTYFQNEAQLEKSRLLSDRFSAERPKGSFSTLEIQRTEQGDSAMYLCASSQTGISGELFFGEGSRLTVL.

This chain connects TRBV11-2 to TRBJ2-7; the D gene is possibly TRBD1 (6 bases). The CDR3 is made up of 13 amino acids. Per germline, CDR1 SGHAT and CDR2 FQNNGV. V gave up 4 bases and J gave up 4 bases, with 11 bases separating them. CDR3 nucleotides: TGTGCCAGCAGCTGGTCCCAGGGGTACGAGCAGTACTTC. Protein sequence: CASSWSQGYEQYF.

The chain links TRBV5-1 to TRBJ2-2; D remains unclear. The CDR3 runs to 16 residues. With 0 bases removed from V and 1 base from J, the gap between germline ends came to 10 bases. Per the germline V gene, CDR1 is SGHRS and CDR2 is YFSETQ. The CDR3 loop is CASSLDRRVNTGELFF. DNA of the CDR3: TGCGCCAGCAGCTTGGACCGACGGGTGAACACCGGGGAGCTGTTTTTT. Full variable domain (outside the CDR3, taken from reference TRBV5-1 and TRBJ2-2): KAGVTQTPRYLIKTRGQQVTLSCSPISGHRSVSWYQQTPGQGLQFLFEYFSETQRNKGNFPGRFSGRQFSNSRSEMNVSTLELGDSALYLCASSLDRRVNTGELFFGEGSRLTVL.

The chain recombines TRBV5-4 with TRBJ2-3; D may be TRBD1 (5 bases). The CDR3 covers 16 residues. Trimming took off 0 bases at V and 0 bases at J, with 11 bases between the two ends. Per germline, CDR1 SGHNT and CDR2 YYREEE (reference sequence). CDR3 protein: CASSLEFRVSTDTQYF. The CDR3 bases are TGTGCCAGCAGCTTGGAATTCAGGGTGAGCACAGATACGCAGTATTTT. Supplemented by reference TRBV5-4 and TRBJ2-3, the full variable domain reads ETGVTQSPTHLIKTRGQQVTLRCSSQSGHNTVSWYQQALGQGPQFIFQYYREEENGRGNFPPRFSGLQFPNYSSELNVNALELDDSALYLCASSLEFRVSTDTQYFGPGTRLTVL.

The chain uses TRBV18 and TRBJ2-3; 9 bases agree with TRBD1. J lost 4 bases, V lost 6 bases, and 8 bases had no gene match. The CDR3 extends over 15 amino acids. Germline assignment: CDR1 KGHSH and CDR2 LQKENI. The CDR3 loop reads CASSSGTGLADTQYF. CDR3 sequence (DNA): TGTGCCAGCTCCTCAGGGACAGGGTTGGCAGATACGCAGTATTTT.

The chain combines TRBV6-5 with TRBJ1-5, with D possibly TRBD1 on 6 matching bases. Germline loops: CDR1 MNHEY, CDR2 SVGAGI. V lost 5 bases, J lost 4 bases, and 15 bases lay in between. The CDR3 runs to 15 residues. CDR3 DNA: TGTGCCAGCAGTCAGCGCGGGACACCGAATCAGCCCCAGCATTTT. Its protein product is CASSQRGTPNQPQHF.

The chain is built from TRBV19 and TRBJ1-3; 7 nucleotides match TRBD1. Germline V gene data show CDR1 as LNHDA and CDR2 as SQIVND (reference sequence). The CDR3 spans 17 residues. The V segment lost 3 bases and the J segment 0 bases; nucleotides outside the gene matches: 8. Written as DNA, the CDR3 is TGTGCCAGTAGTATTAGACCGGGACAGATCTCTGGAAACACCATATATTTT. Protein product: CASSIRPGQISGNTIYF. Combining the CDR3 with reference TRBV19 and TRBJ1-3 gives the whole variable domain DGGITQSPKYLFRKEGQNVTLSCEQNLNHDAMYWYRQDPGQGLRLIYYSQIVNDFQKGDIAEGYSVSREKKESFPLTVTSAQKNPTAFYLCASSIRPGQISGNTIYFGEGSWLTVV.

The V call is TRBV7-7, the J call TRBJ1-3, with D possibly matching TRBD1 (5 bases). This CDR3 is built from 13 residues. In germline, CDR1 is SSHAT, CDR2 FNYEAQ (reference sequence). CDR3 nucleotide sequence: TGTGCTAGCTCCGGGGGGGCTGGAAACACCATATATTTT. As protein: CASSGGAGNTIYF.